What follows are 5 T cell receptor beta chains derived from one specimen sequenced in a study of graft-versus-host responses after intestinal transplantation (dated by TCRdb to the early 2020s). The protocol used for the library was the immunoSEQ multiplex PCR assay. TCRdb obtained this table from immuneACCESS and retained in-frame rearrangements with V and J assigned. These tables miss some clones; where compared with another copy, unresolved V genes account for less than half of the shortfall, and the remainder is unexplained. This sample gives approximately 79,000 clones in total; around 83% of them show up just once. The ten largest account for roughly 0.8% of the sample. Which antigens these TCRs recognize remains unknown. The time point tag for this specimen amounts to: cells obtained before transplantation from donor or recipient. The sequences come from unstimulated CD4+ T cells sorted from spleen or lymph node cells, collected before intestinal transplant. The source is a human donor who received an intestinal transplant.

The rearrangement joins TRBV6-5 to TRBJ1-1; no definite D call. This CDR3 contains 11 residues. The germline V gene encodes CDR1 MNHEY and CDR2 SVGAGI. Trimming pared 8 bases from V and 7 bases from J, leaving 11 bases between. CDR3 loop: CASETKNEAFF. DNA for the CDR3: TGTGCCAGCGAGACTAAGAATGAAGCTTTCTTT.

The gene calls are TRBV19 and TRBJ2-6, with 7 bases that match TRBD2. Germline V CDR1 and CDR2: LNHDA, SQIVND (reference sequence). The CDR3 has 17 residues. J lost 3 bases, V lost 5 bases, and 10 bases had no gene match. CDR3 sequence reads: CASSPPGLSDGANVLTF. CDR3 nucleotide sequence: TGTGCCAGTAGTCCACCGGGACTATCTGATGGGGCCAACGTCCTGACTTTC.

V usage is TRBV5-1 and J usage is TRBJ2-6; D possibly corresponds to TRBD1 (6 bases). CDR1 and CDR2 from the germline V gene are SGHRS and YFSETQ. The V end lost 1 base, the J end lost 4 bases, and 9 bases lay between the germline ends. This CDR3 comprises 15 residues. The CDR3 coding sequence is TGCGCCAGCAGCTTGCAGGGGTCCGGGGCCAACGTCCTGACTTTC. Its translation: CASSLQGSGANVLTF.

The chain recombines TRBV7-9 with TRBJ2-3, with D perhaps matching TRBD2 (5 bases). The CDR3 totals 15 residues. V gave up 1 base and J gave up 0 bases, with 8 bases separating them. CDR1 is SEHNR, CDR2 FQNEAQ, per germline (reference sequence). CDR3 coding DNA: TGTGCCAGCAGCTTAGGAGGGCCTAGCACAGATACGCAGTATTTT. Protein product: CASSLGGPSTDTQYF.

CDR3 bases: TGCAGCGTCTTCGGGACAGGGGGTCAAGAGACCCAGTACTTC. Amino acids: CSVFGTGGQETQYF. The chain carries TRBV29-1 and TRBJ2-5; 11 positions agree with TRBD1. V lost 6 bases to trimming and J lost 2 bases; unmatched junction nucleotides: 5. CDR3 length: 14 residues. Germline loops: CDR1 SQVTM, CDR2 ANQGSEA.